This TCR beta chain was retrieved from a study of beta chain features in type 1 diabetes. Looking at the study overall: Patients were similar to healthy donors in age and gender (as well as in cell yields). Cells sorted and examined across all samples totaled 107,917,701.

The entirety of the isolated RNA underwent reverse transcription, so expressed TCRB transcripts were sequenced. Only in-frame clones appear in the TCRdb table, and some are missing; sequencing was by immunoSEQ multiplex PCR. The sample holds approximately 600,000 clones, around 12% seen once. Overall study findings and caveats: Compared to healthy donors, patients appeared to have naive, central memory and Treg TCRB repertoires that were more alike. Patients with Type 1 diabetes showed moderately but significantly shorter TCRB CDR3s in all four CD4+ subsets. Small HLA sub-analyses could not settle whether HLA shapes TCRB rearrangement.

The CDR3 spans 12 residues. V was pared by 5 bases and J by 1 base, with 8 bases between. The V gene's germline CDR1 is SQVTM and CDR2 ANQGSEA. With regard to this clone: The antigen remains unidentified.

The sequenced sample was naive CD4+ T cells from blood. The sequence derives from a man younger than 45 with type 1 diabetes. The gene calls are TRBV29-1 and TRBJ1-1; D unresolved. CDR3 amino acids: CSVFHQNTEAFF. The CDR3 DNA is TGCAGCGTTTTCCACCAGAACACTGAAGCTTTCTTT. The full variable domain, with the rest looked up from reference TRBV29-1 and TRBJ1-1, is SAVISQKPSRDICQRGTSLTIQCQVDSQVTMMFWYRQQPGQSLTLIATANQGSEATYESGFVIDKFPISRPNLTFSTLTVSNMSPEDSSIYLCSVFHQNTEAFFGQGTRLTVV.